This TCR beta chain was identified during a study of vaccination and CD4 T cells after COVID-19. Study-level information: Convalescent individuals exhibited SARS-CoV-2 positivity on nasal swab PCR, with nine mild and one severe presentation. Convalescent persons amounted to six males plus four females, two of whom were Hispanic. With a range of 35 to 161, the median interval from diagnosis to drawing post-COVID samples was 85 to 120 days.

The treatment: approximately nine-day PBMC culture with coronavirus spike peptide pools or control peptides (ViraFEST assay). For ViraFEST, peptide pools expanded antigen-specific T cells, after which the TCRs were sequenced. CD4+ T cells that had been cultured provided DNA sequenced with the Oncomine TCR Beta short-read assay. TCRdb redid the calling of the PCR reads with MiXCR, one entry per CDR3 protein. The sample yields 3,700 or so distinct CDR3 sequences, around 20% seen once. Note on this clonotype: The antigen remains undetermined.

Sequencing was done on a sample of CD4+ T cells from blood, cultured in vitro. This clonotype was obtained from a human donor who had recovered from COVID-19.

CDR3 nucleotides: TGTGCCAGCAGCTTAGATGGGTGGGGCACAGATACGCAGTATTTT. Translation gives CASSLDGWGTDTQYF. The rearrangement uses TRBV11-2 and TRBJ2-3; D gene uncertain. Trimming left V 0 bases short and J 1 base short, with 8 bases between. Germline V gene data show CDR1 as SGHAT and CDR2 as FQNNGV. This CDR3 region has 15 residues.